This paragraph covers one TCR beta chain sequence. The antigen is unknown. This sample was taken from a study of cytomegalovirus exposure and HLA in healthy donors. Across the whole study: Among over 350 genotyped donors, around 77% fell in the Caucasian-associated ancestry cluster. General study results and limits: The CMV antigen specificity of a few CMV-associated chains was confirmed through in vitro analysis. The classifier, whose performance was assessed in both the original and validation cohorts, reportedly diagnosed cytomegalovirus status with high specificity and sensitivity.

The CDR3 runs to 15 residues. V trimming: 1 base; J trimming: 4 bases; junction bases outside the gene matches: 4. The V gene's germline CDR1 is LGHNA and CDR2 YNFKEQ. Primers for the PCR totalled 60 Vbeta and 13 Jbeta. TCRdb's table, derived via immunoSEQ multiplex PCR, lists solely in-frame clones and lacks some. The sample gives fewer than 60,000 clones, approximately 75% of which show up once; 2.5% to 3.5% is in the top ten. The chain has TRBV4-2 and TRBJ1-3, with 7 bases aligning to TRBD1. Sequenced material: PBMCs. This receptor was obtained from a woman aged 40 to 49 in good health and CMV-seropositive. Here the CDR3 reads CASSQAQGTGNTIYF. The CDR3 coding sequence is TGTGCCAGCAGCCAAGCACAGGGGACAGGAAACACCATATATTTT.